A selection of T cell receptor beta chains follows, all from one sample in a study of T cell repertoires in cytomegalovirus infection. MiXCR was run by TCRdb on the reads, yielding one entry per CDR3 protein. The sample includes more than 650,000 distinct CDR3 sequences, approximately 40% of them seen just once. Sequencing was carried out using PBMCs. Every receptor here comes from a human donor in good health (CMV status not recorded). Some clones in this sample may be carry-over from other donors' samples. The CDR3 runs from the conserved cysteine through the conserved F or W. Fields, in order: J gene, clone size, D gene, V gene, CDR3 protein, CDR3 DNA. D genes are given only for firm matches. Rows may omit the clone size; those that give it use once, few, many or a size class.

j_gene: TRBJ2-4; abundance: many; d_gene: .; v_gene: TRBV28; CDR3aa: CASSFRSVAKNIQYF; CDR3nt: TGTGCCAGCAGTTTTAGGAGCGTAGCCAAAAACATTCAGTACTTC
j_gene: TRBJ2-7; abundance: .; d_gene: .; v_gene: TRBV2; CDR3aa: CASKEQGPTYEQYF; CDR3nt: TGTGCCAGCAAGGAACAGGGCCCAACCTACGAGCAGTACTTC
j_gene: TRBJ2-5; abundance: .; d_gene: .; v_gene: TRBV5-1; CDR3aa: CASSLGGGLTQETQYF; CDR3nt: TGCGCCAGCAGCTTGGGGGGCGGGCTAACCCAAGAGACCCAGTACTTC
j_gene: TRBJ2-2; abundance: .; d_gene: TRBD1; v_gene: TRBV24-1; CDR3aa: CATSDMGTDLTGELFF; CDR3nt: TGTGCCACCAGTGATATGGGGACAGACCTCACCGGGGAGCTGTTTTTT
j_gene: TRBJ2-6; abundance: .; d_gene: .; v_gene: TRBV4-2; CDR3aa: CASSQEGQSGANDLTF; CDR3nt: TGTGCCAGCAGCCAAGAAGGCCAGAGTGGGGCCAACGACCTGACTTTC
j_gene: TRBJ1-1; abundance: .; d_gene: .; v_gene: TRBV12-3/TRBV12-4; CDR3aa: CAISRIGGQFSLLNTEAFF; CDR3nt: TGTGCCATCAGCCGGATAGGGGGTCAGTTTAGCCTTTTGAACACTGAAGCTTTCTTT
j_gene: TRBJ1-1; abundance: many; d_gene: TRBD1; v_gene: TRBV7-6; CDR3aa: CASSQRPRTGTSLNTEAFF; CDR3nt: TGTGCCAGCAGCCAACGACCAAGGACAGGGACTTCCTTGAACACTGAAGCTTTCTTT
j_gene: TRBJ2-2; abundance: .; d_gene: TRBD2; v_gene: TRBV7-9; CDR3aa: CASSSGLAGTSNTGELFF; CDR3nt: TGTGCCAGCAGCTCGGGACTAGCGGGAACGTCGAACACCGGGGAGCTGTTTTTT
j_gene: TRBJ1-1; abundance: many; d_gene: .; v_gene: TRBV29-1; CDR3aa: CSVVMTGAVAEAFF; CDR3nt: TGCAGCGTGGTCATGACAGGTGCGGTGGCTGAAGCTTTCTTT
j_gene: TRBJ1-4; abundance: .; d_gene: TRBD1; v_gene: TRBV25-1; CDR3aa: CASSNRGNNEKLFF; CDR3nt: TGTGCCAGCAGCAACAGGGGTAATAATGAAAAACTGTTTTTT
j_gene: TRBJ2-2; abundance: .; d_gene: .; v_gene: TRBV12-3/TRBV12-4; CDR3aa: CASSLLSAITGELFF; CDR3nt: TGTGCCAGCAGTTTATTAAGTGCAATAACCGGGGAGCTGTTTTTT
j_gene: TRBJ2-1; abundance: few; d_gene: TRBD2; v_gene: TRBV12-3/TRBV12-4; CDR3aa: CASSPAGGQGSYNEQFF; CDR3nt: TGTGCCAGCAGTCCAGCGGGGGGGCAAGGGTCCTACAATGAGCAGTTCTTC
j_gene: TRBJ2-6; abundance: few; d_gene: TRBD1; v_gene: TRBV6-6; CDR3aa: CASNDRVPGANVLTF; CDR3nt: TGTGCCAGCAATGACAGGGTACCCGGGGCCAACGTCCTGACTTTC
j_gene: TRBJ2-7; abundance: .; d_gene: TRBD2; v_gene: TRBV12-3/TRBV12-4; CDR3aa: CASSPRTRLYEQYF; CDR3nt: TGTGCCAGCAGTCCCCGGACTAGGTTATACGAGCAGTACTTC
j_gene: TRBJ2-5; abundance: .; d_gene: .; v_gene: TRBV7-2; CDR3aa: CASSLSTGLGETQYF; CDR3nt: TGTGCCAGCAGCTTATCGACGGGTCTCGGCGAGACCCAGTACTTC
j_gene: TRBJ1-1; abundance: few; d_gene: TRBD1; v_gene: TRBV29-1; CDR3aa: CSVASTGVLNTEAFF; CDR3nt: TGCAGCGTTGCCTCGACAGGGGTGTTAAACACTGAAGCTTTCTTT
j_gene: TRBJ2-7; abundance: .; d_gene: TRBD1; v_gene: TRBV7-9; CDR3aa: CASSLVDSGQGSYEQYF; CDR3nt: TGTGCCAGCAGCTTAGTAGATTCGGGACAGGGCTCCTACGAGCAGTACTTC
j_gene: TRBJ1-4; abundance: few; d_gene: .; v_gene: TRBV19; CDR3aa: CASSSGTINEKLFF; CDR3nt: TGTGCCAGTAGTTCCGGGACCATCAATGAAAAACTGTTTTTT
j_gene: TRBJ1-5; abundance: many; d_gene: .; v_gene: TRBV7-6; CDR3aa: CASSLAGVDQPQHF; CDR3nt: TGTGCCAGCAGCTTAGCGGGGGTGGATCAGCCCCAGCATTTT
j_gene: TRBJ1-1; abundance: .; d_gene: .; v_gene: TRBV12-3/TRBV12-4; CDR3aa: CASSLPGSRSRNTEAFF; CDR3nt: TGTGCCAGCAGTTTGCCGGGTTCACGATCGAGGAACACTGAAGCTTTCTTT
j_gene: TRBJ2-5; abundance: .; d_gene: TRBD2; v_gene: TRBV25-1; CDR3aa: CASTTAGEAETQYF; CDR3nt: TGTGCCAGCACGACGGCGGGGGAGGCAGAGACCCAGTACTTC
j_gene: TRBJ1-1; abundance: .; d_gene: .; v_gene: TRBV2; CDR3aa: CASRTGHREAFF; CDR3nt: TGTGCCAGCAGAACAGGGCACCGGGAAGCTTTCTTT
j_gene: TRBJ2-5; abundance: .; d_gene: .; v_gene: TRBV10-3; CDR3aa: CAISTQEVETQYF; CDR3nt: TGTGCCATCAGTACACAGGAGGTAGAGACCCAGTACTTC
j_gene: TRBJ2-1; abundance: .; d_gene: TRBD2; v_gene: TRBV20-1; CDR3aa: CSARPTGTSGANEQFF; CDR3nt: TGCAGTGCTAGACCGACCGGGACTAGCGGGGCTAATGAGCAGTTCTTC
j_gene: TRBJ2-5; abundance: few; d_gene: .; v_gene: TRBV6-2/TRBV6-3; CDR3aa: CASSYSGTSTETQYF; CDR3nt: TGTGCCAGCAGTTACTCCGGGACCTCGACGGAGACCCAGTACTTC
j_gene: TRBJ1-2; abundance: many; d_gene: .; v_gene: TRBV7-2; CDR3aa: CASSRRVFQSYTF; CDR3nt: TGTGCCAGCAGCCGGCGGGTCTTCCAGAGCTACACCTTC
j_gene: TRBJ2-2; abundance: .; d_gene: .; v_gene: TRBV5-1; CDR3aa: CASSYISGKNTGELFF; CDR3nt: TGCGCCAGCAGTTACATTAGCGGAAAGAACACCGGGGAGCTGTTTTTT
j_gene: TRBJ1-5; abundance: few; d_gene: .; v_gene: TRBV6-1; CDR3aa: CASSYKRARQPQHF; CDR3nt: TGTGCCAGCAGTTATAAGAGGGCTAGGCAGCCCCAGCATTTT
j_gene: TRBJ1-5; abundance: few; d_gene: .; v_gene: TRBV7-2; CDR3aa: CASSLTRVGNQPQHF; CDR3nt: TGTGCCAGCAGCTTGACGCGGGTGGGGAATCAGCCCCAGCATTTT
j_gene: TRBJ2-7; abundance: .; d_gene: .; v_gene: TRBV15; CDR3aa: CATSRDRQAGYEQYF; CDR3nt: TGTGCCACCAGCAGAGATCGCCAGGCCGGCTACGAGCAGTACTTC
j_gene: TRBJ2-7; abundance: .; d_gene: TRBD1; v_gene: TRBV28; CDR3aa: CASSLSGTVSEQYF; CDR3nt: TGTGCCAGCAGTTTGTCCGGGACAGTGTCCGAGCAGTACTTC
j_gene: TRBJ1-1; abundance: few; d_gene: .; v_gene: TRBV25-1; CDR3aa: CASSELGGGTEAFF; CDR3nt: TGTGCCAGCAGTGAATTGGGGGGTGGCACTGAAGCTTTCTTT
j_gene: TRBJ1-3; abundance: .; d_gene: .; v_gene: TRBV12-3/TRBV12-4; CDR3aa: CASSFGADTIYF; CDR3nt: TGTGCCAGCAGTTTCGGGGCAGACACCATATATTTT
j_gene: TRBJ2-1; abundance: few; d_gene: .; v_gene: TRBV5-1; CDR3aa: CASSLDLNSYNEQFF; CDR3nt: TGCGCCAGCAGCTTGGACCTTAACTCCTACAATGAGCAGTTCTTC
j_gene: TRBJ1-2; abundance: .; d_gene: .; v_gene: TRBV19; CDR3aa: CASSSPGTSTNYGYTF; CDR3nt: TGTGCCAGTAGTAGCCCCGGGACCAGCACTAACTATGGCTACACCTTC
j_gene: TRBJ2-4; abundance: many; d_gene: .; v_gene: TRBV10-3; CDR3aa: CAITPKRRGENIQYF; CDR3nt: TGTGCCATCACCCCAAAACGGAGGGGTGAAAACATTCAGTACTTC
j_gene: TRBJ2-7; abundance: few; d_gene: .; v_gene: TRBV6-8; CDR3aa: CASSYAPGSYEQYF; CDR3nt: TGTGCCAGCAGTTACGCCCCGGGTTCCTACGAGCAGTACTTC
j_gene: TRBJ2-7; abundance: .; d_gene: TRBD2; v_gene: TRBV28; CDR3aa: CASSLSGEGRKGQYF; CDR3nt: TGTGCCAGCAGTTTATCGGGGGAGGGAAGAAAGGGGCAGTACTTC
j_gene: TRBJ2-2; abundance: .; d_gene: TRBD2; v_gene: TRBV4-2; CDR3aa: CASSHPTSGLNTGELFF; CDR3nt: TGTGCCAGCAGCCATCCCACTAGCGGGCTAAACACCGGGGAGCTGTTTTTT
j_gene: TRBJ2-6; abundance: many; d_gene: .; v_gene: TRBV12-3/TRBV12-4; CDR3aa: CASSPRLRAGPSGANVLTF; CDR3nt: TGTGCCAGCAGTCCCAGACTTCGAGCGGGCCCCTCTGGGGCCAACGTCCTGACTTTC
j_gene: TRBJ1-2; abundance: few; d_gene: .; v_gene: TRBV6-1; CDR3aa: CASSEGRRNYGYTF; CDR3nt: TGTGCCAGCAGTGAAGGGCGGCGGAACTATGGCTACACCTTC
j_gene: TRBJ2-1; abundance: few; d_gene: .; v_gene: TRBV20-1; CDR3aa: CSGYRGDSYNEQFF; CDR3nt: TGCAGTGGATATAGGGGGGACTCCTACAATGAGCAGTTCTTC